Below are 23 T cell receptor beta chains sequenced from a single sample in a study of shared clonotypes between healthy human individuals. Method: immunoSEQ multiplex PCR; TCRdb's copy keeps in-frame clones and lacks some. This table has 2 million to 2.5 million clones, approximately 94% appearing once. Sequencing was performed on naive CD4+ T cells sorted from blood. Subset given: CD45RA+ positively selected. Receptors originate from a man younger than 35 in good health.

This chain joins TRBV19 and TRBJ2-4, with D uncertain. V was pared by 3 bases and J by 0 bases, with 12 bases between. Germline values: CDR1 LNHDA, CDR2 SQIVND (reference sequence). The CDR3 is 16 residues long. The DNA for the CDR3 is TGTGCCAGTAGTATCATGGGTTCTCTAGCCAAAAACATTCAGTACTTC. It yields the protein CASSIMGSLAKNIQYF.

V and J are TRBV9 and TRBJ1-4, with a possible D match to TRBD1 (5 bases). Looked up from germline, CDR1 is SGDLS and CDR2 is YYNGEE. CDR3 length: 13 amino acids. The ends were cut back, 8 bases at V and 8 bases at J, with 16 bases in the middle. The CDR3 protein is CASSGYLGEKLFF. Here the CDR3 DNA reads TGTGCCAGTTCAGGGTACCTAGGGGAAAAACTGTTTTTT.

This chain connects TRBV7-9 to TRBJ1-2; D call uncertain. Germline CDR1 and CDR2: SEHNR and FQNEAQ (reference sequence). Deletions cut 5 bases from V and 0 bases from J, with 13 bases between. The CDR3 contains 15 residues. The CDR3 sequence: CASSTVGQANYGYTF. DNA for the CDR3: TGTGCCAGCAGCACCGTGGGTCAGGCTAACTATGGCTACACCTTC.

V and J are TRBV20-1 and TRBJ1-2; the D is unclear. V lost 1 base and J lost 4, with 4 bases in between. Looked up from germline, CDR1 is DFQATT and CDR2 is SNEGSKA (reference sequence). This CDR3 is built from 11 residues. Here the CDR3 reads CSARAPYGYTF. The CDR3 DNA is TGCAGTGCTAGAGCGCCCTATGGCTACACCTTC.

This sequence joins TRBV28 and TRBJ1-5, with TRBD1 as a possible D gene (6 bases). The V gene's germline CDR1 is MDHEN and CDR2 SYDVKM. The CDR3 is made up of 12 amino acids. Trimming took 9 bases from V and 3 from J, leaving 9 bases between them. The CDR3 DNA reads TGTGCCAGTTGGGACAACAATCAGCCCCAGCATTTT. Translated: CASWDNNQPQHF.

The CDR3 sequence is CASRLAGQGVYEQYF. Here the CDR3 DNA reads TGTGCCAGTAGGCTAGCGGGACAGGGAGTCTACGAGCAGTACTTC. The chain joins TRBV19 to TRBJ2-7; D possibly uses TRBD1 or TRBD2 (9 bases each). Between the trimmed V and J ends, which lost 6 bases and 3 bases, there was a span of 18 bases. Germline assignment: CDR1 LNHDA and CDR2 SQIVND (reference sequence). This CDR3 has 15 residues.

The genes are TRBV10-1 and TRBJ2-7, with a weak D call TRBD2 (5 bases). The CDR3 is 16 amino acids. Germline CDR1 is WNHNN and CDR2 is SYGVQD (reference sequence). V dropped 0 bases and J dropped 9 bases, with 21 bases sitting between them. CDR3 sequence (DNA): TGCGCCAGCAGTGAGTCGGGGTCTGGCGGACTCCTAGGGCAGTACTTC. This encodes CASSESGSGGLLGQYF.

The rearrangement joins TRBV6-1 to TRBJ1-2; perhaps TRBD1 as D (5 bases). V was trimmed by 2 bases and J by 4 bases, leaving 11 bases between them. This CDR3 is 14 amino acids long. Germline values: CDR1 MNHNS, CDR2 SASEGT. CDR3 nucleotides: TGTGCCAGCAGTGAATCGCGGGGCTTCTATGGCTACACCTTC. It yields the protein CASSESRGFYGYTF.

About this clone: Additional DNA sequences in this sample encode the identical CDR3. The chain uses TRBV6-5 and TRBJ2-5; no reliable D call. This CDR3 has 13 residues. Trimming removed 6 bases at V and 2 bases at J, with 10 bases between. Germline CDR1 reads MNHEY; CDR2 reads SVGAGI. This chain's CDR3 is CASRGRIQETQYF. For the CDR3, the DNA is TGTGCCAGCAGAGGAAGGATACAAGAGACCCAGTACTTC.

V is TRBV6-5 and J is TRBJ1-5, with D perhaps matching TRBD1 (5 bases). The CDR3 is made up of 14 amino acids. Germline CDR1 MNHEY, CDR2 SVGAGI. V was clipped by 6 bases and J by 3 bases, with 12 bases between them. This CDR3 is CASRDTVSNQPQHF. The CDR3 nucleotides are TGTGCCAGCAGGGACACCGTATCCAATCAGCCCCAGCATTTT.

In this sample, this clone turned up once. V gene TRBV5-4 combines with J gene TRBJ2-5; 11 bases are a match to TRBD2. Germline V lookup: CDR1 SGHNT, CDR2 YYREEE (reference sequence). The CDR3 is 15 amino acids. The V gene end was trimmed by 3 bases and the J gene end by 4 bases; junction bases not matched to a gene: 5. CDR3 amino acids: CASSSGTSGRETQYF. CDR3 sequence (DNA): TGTGCCAGCAGCTCCGGGACTAGCGGTAGAGAGACCCAGTACTTC.

About this clone itself: This sample includes further DNA sequences coding for the same CDR3. J is TRBJ1-2 and V is TRBV18; D remains unclear. The CDR3 contains 13 residues. V lost 3 bases to trimming and J lost 4 bases, with 9 bases between them. Per germline, CDR1 KGHSH and CDR2 LQKENI. The CDR3 DNA reads as TGTGCCAGCTCACCCGGGCAGAGCTATGGCTACACCTTC. Amino acid sequence: CASSPGQSYGYTF.

Regarding this clone: The identical CDR3 is also encoded by other nucleotide sequences in the sample. The V gene is TRBV28, the J gene TRBJ1-5, with a possible D match to TRBD1 (5 bases). The CDR3 loop spans 14 amino acids. V lost 2 bases to trimming and J lost 6 bases, with 11 bases between them. Germline V gene lookup returns CDR1 MDHEN and CDR2 SYDVKM. CDR3 protein: CASSLGGGGQPQHF. Written as DNA, the CDR3 is TGTGCCAGCAGTTTAGGCGGGGGAGGTCAGCCCCAGCATTTT.

The chain recombines TRBV5-4 with TRBJ2-7, with TRBD1 identical over 9 bases. CDR1 SGHNT and CDR2 YYREEE come from the germline V gene (reference sequence). The CDR3 length is 14 residues. V trimming: 4 bases; J trimming: 7 bases; junction bases outside the gene matches: 9. CDR3 region: CASSGDRGAGEQYF. CDR3 DNA: TGTGCCAGCAGCGGAGACAGGGGGGCGGGTGAGCAGTACTTC. The variable domain in full, with the rest retrieved from reference TRBV5-4 and TRBJ2-7, is ETGVTQSPTHLIKTRGQQVTLRCSSQSGHNTVSWYQQALGQGPQFIFQYYREEENGRGNFPPRFSGLQFPNYSSELNVNALELDDSALYLCASSGDRGAGEQYFGPGTRLTVT.

The chain carries TRBV7-2 and TRBJ2-5; 13 bases map to TRBD2. CDR3 length: 16 amino acids. The V segment lost 3 bases and the J segment 2 bases; nucleotides outside the gene matches: 3. CDR1 and CDR2 (germline): SGHTA, FQGNSA. The CDR3 bases are TGTGCCAGCAGCTTCACTAGCGGGAGGGGGCAAGAGACCCAGTACTTC. Translated: CASSFTSGRGQETQYF. Supplemented by reference TRBV7-2 and TRBJ2-5, the full variable domain reads GAGVSQSPSNKVTEKGKDVELRCDPISGHTALYWYRQSLGQGLEFLIYFQGNSAPDKSGLPSDRFSAERTGGSVSTLTIQRTQQEDSAVYLCASSFTSGRGQETQYFGPGTRLLVL.

This rearrangement joins TRBV27 to TRBJ2-1; 9 bases match TRBD2. With V trimmed by 4 bases and J by 12 bases, 13 bases remained unmatched. The CDR3 is made up of 15 amino acids. Germline lookup yields CDR1 MNHEY and CDR2 SMNVEV (reference sequence). The CDR3 DNA follows: TGTGCCAGCAGTTCAGCGGGGGGTGGAGCAGTGGGGCAGTTCTTC. Residues: CASSSAGGGAVGQFF.

The chain uses TRBV29-1 and TRBJ2-1, with 10 bases identical to TRBD2. The CDR3 covers 18 residues. The germline V gene encodes CDR1 SQVTM and CDR2 ANQGSEA. Trimming removed 8 bases from V and 1 base from J; junction bases left unmatched: 17. CDR3 residues: CSFCLFLSGRRSYNEQFF. The DNA of the CDR3 is TGCAGCTTCTGCCTGTTTCTTAGCGGGAGGAGGTCCTACAATGAGCAGTTCTTC.

Concerning this clone: The same CDR3 can be traced to other DNA sequences in this sample. The V and J genes are TRBV18 and TRBJ1-1, with TRBD1 identical over 7 bases. Losses at the gene ends were 2 bases for V and 2 bases for J; bases not matched to a gene: 2. The CDR3 is made up of 14 amino acids. Germline CDR1 KGHSH, CDR2 LQKENI. The CDR3 DNA follows: TGTGCCAGCTCACCAGGGACAGTAAACACTGAAGCTTTCTTT. Residues: CASSPGTVNTEAFF.

J is TRBJ2-3 and V is TRBV7-9; D is unclear. Trimming took off 2 bases at V and 0 bases at J, with 9 bases between the two ends. The CDR3 extends over 15 amino acids. CDR1 SEHNR and CDR2 FQNEAQ come from the germline V gene (reference sequence). CDR3 in DNA: TGTGCCAGCAGCTTAAGGAAGACTAGCACAGATACGCAGTATTTT. Its translation is CASSLRKTSTDTQYF.

The V gene is TRBV9, the J gene TRBJ2-6; 7 nucleotides agree with TRBD2. The length of the CDR3 is 17 residues. Trimming removed 0 bases from V and 0 bases from J; junction bases left unmatched: 3. Germline values: CDR1 SGDLS, CDR2 YYNGEE. CDR3 nucleotides: TGTGCCAGCAGCGTAGGGGAGGGCCGCTCTGGGGCCAACGTCCTGACTTTC. It is translated as CASSVGEGRSGANVLTF.

The chain has TRBV14 and TRBJ2-7, with TRBD2 matching 10 bases. V was pared by 3 bases and J by 5 bases, with 16 bases of the junction left unmatched. There are 18 residues in the CDR3. CDR1 and CDR2 (germline): SGHDN, FVKESK. Here the CDR3 DNA reads TGTGCCAGCAGCCAGTATCCAACCCTAGCGGGAGTAAAAAACGAGCAGTACTTC. Its translation: CASSQYPTLAGVKNEQYF.

The chain links TRBV5-4 to TRBJ2-2; 9 bases align to TRBD2. The CDR3 is 18 amino acids. The germline V gene has CDR1 SGHNT and CDR2 YYREEE (reference sequence). With 1 base clipped from V and 5 bases from J, the junction kept 12 bases outside the gene matches. The CDR3 spells CASSLKPGLAQRTGELFF. CDR3 nucleotides: TGTGCCAGCAGCTTGAAGCCGGGACTAGCCCAACGGACCGGGGAGCTGTTTTTT.

The chain recombines TRBV6-1 with TRBJ1-2; TRBD1 matches at 9 bases. Trimming cost V 2 bases and J 8 bases; bases outside gene matches: 9. The CDR3 sequence is 15 residues long. Germline V gene lookup returns CDR1 MNHNS and CDR2 SASEGT. The CDR3, as DNA: TGTGCCAGCAGTGAATCTTCCGGGACAGGGAAGGGCTACACCTTC. It translates to CASSESSGTGKGYTF.